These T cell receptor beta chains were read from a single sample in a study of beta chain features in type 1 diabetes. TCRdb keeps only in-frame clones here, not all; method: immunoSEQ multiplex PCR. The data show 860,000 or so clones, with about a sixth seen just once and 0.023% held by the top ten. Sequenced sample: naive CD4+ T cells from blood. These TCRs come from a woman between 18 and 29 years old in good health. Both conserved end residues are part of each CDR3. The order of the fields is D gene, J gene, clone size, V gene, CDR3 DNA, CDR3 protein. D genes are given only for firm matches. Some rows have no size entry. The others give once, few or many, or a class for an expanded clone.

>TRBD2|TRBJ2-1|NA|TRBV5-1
TGCGCCAGCAGCTTTGGACTAGCTAGGGCAGTTTTGAATGAGCAGTTCTTC
CASSFGLARAVLNEQFF
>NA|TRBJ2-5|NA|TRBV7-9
TGTGCCAGCAGCCCCAGGGAACAAGAGACCCAGTACTTC
CASSPREQETQYF
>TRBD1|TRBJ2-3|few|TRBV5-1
TGCGCCAGCAGCTCCGGGACAGCTACAGATACGCAGTATTTT
CASSSGTATDTQYF
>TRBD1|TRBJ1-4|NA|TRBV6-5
TGTGCCAGCAGGCCTGGGACAGGGAATGAAAAACTGTTTTTT
CASRPGTGNEKLFF
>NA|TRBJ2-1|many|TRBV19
TGTGCCAGTAGGGGGGACCGTGAGCAGTTCTTC
CASRGDREQFF
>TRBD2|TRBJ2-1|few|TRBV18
TGTGCCAGCTCACCCCCTGGGGGAGGGGTCTACAATGAGCAGTTCTTC
CASSPPGGGVYNEQFF
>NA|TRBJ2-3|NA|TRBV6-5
TGTGCCAGCAGTTACGTTTTTCGTGGGGGCACAGATACGCAGTATTTT
CASSYVFRGGTDTQYF
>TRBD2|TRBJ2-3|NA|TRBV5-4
TGTGCCAGCAGCCCGCCGGGGGGGCCCACAGATACGCAGTATTTT
CASSPPGGPTDTQYF
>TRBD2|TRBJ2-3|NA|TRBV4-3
TGCGCCAGCAGCCAAGATAGGGGGACTAGCTGTTTGGATACGCAGTATTTT
CASSQDRGTSCLDTQYF
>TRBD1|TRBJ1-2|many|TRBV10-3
TGTGCCATCAGTGAAGGACAGGACTATGGCTACACCTTC
CAISEGQDYGYTF
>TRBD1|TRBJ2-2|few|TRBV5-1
TGCGCCAGCCTTGCCGGGACAGGGAACACCGGGGAGCTGTTTTTT
CASLAGTGNTGELFF
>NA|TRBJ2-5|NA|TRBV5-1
TGCGCCAGCAGCTTGAGCGGATCGACTCAAGAGACCCAGTACTTC
CASSLSGSTQETQYF
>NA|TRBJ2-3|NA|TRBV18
TGTGCCACCCTAATCTCTGATACGCAGTATTTT
CATLISDTQYF
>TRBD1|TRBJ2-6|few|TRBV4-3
TGCGCCAGCAGCCGGGACAGGGGGAACTCTGGGGCCAACGTCCTGACTTTC
CASSRDRGNSGANVLTF
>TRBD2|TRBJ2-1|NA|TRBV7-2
TGTGCCAGCAGCTTAGGGACTAGCGGCAATGAGCAGTTCTTC
CASSLGTSGNEQFF
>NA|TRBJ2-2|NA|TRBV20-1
TGCAGTGCTTCAAATAATTGGGAGCTGTTTTTT
CSASNNWELFF
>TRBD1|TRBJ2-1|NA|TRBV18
TGTGCCAGCTCACCGGGACAGGGGGCGCGTCGGGAGCAGTTCTTC
CASSPGQGARREQFF